The 23 T cell receptor beta chains in this list originate from one sample, sequenced in a study of long-term antiretroviral therapy in people with HIV. Running of the v3.0 immunoSEQ assay took place at survey level. The method was immunoSEQ multiplex PCR; TCRdb's version includes in-frame clones alone and lacks a portion of them. The table lists about 36,000 clones, 82% of them singletons. The specimen was unsorted PBMCs, collected 0.6 years after starting antiretroviral therapy. Source of these receptors: a man younger than 35 with HIV.

The chain uses TRBV6-6 and TRBJ2-1, with D perhaps being TRBD1 or TRBD2 (5 bases each). This CDR3 is 12 amino acids long. Germline CDR1 reads MNHNY; CDR2 reads SVGAGI (reference sequence). V lost 2 bases and J lost 11, with 10 bases in between. The CDR3 bases are TGTGCCAGCAGTTACGGTCCGGGACAGCAGTTCTTC. Protein: CASSYGPGQQFF.

CDR3 DNA: TGTGCCAGCAGCCCCGGGACAGCCTCTGGGGCCAACGTCCTGACTTTC. It is translated as CASSPGTASGANVLTF. This chain links TRBV5-6 with TRBJ2-6, with 7 bases matching TRBD1. The CDR3 runs to 16 residues. V trimming: 4 bases; J trimming: 0 bases; junction bases outside the gene matches: 4. Germline V gene data show CDR1 as SGHDT and CDR2 as YYEEEE.

The gene calls are TRBV27 and TRBJ1-2; 8 positions match TRBD1. V shed 8 bases, J shed 5 bases, and the junction held 16 bases outside the gene matches. The germline CDR1 and CDR2 sequences are MNHEY and SMNVEV (reference sequence). The CDR3 has 16 residues. CDR3 sequence (DNA): TGTGCCAGCGGATTGGTGGCGGGACAGGATATTTATGGCTACACCTTC. Translation: CASGLVAGQDIYGYTF.

The V gene is TRBV5-5, the J gene TRBJ1-2; no firm D call. Germline V gene data show CDR1 as SGHKS and CDR2 as YYEKEE (reference sequence). V was trimmed by 4 bases and J by 6 bases, leaving 13 bases between them. The CDR3 contains 13 residues. The CDR3 nucleotides are TGTGCCAGCAGCGTCGCCTTGGGAGATGGCTACACCTTC. It is translated as CASSVALGDGYTF.

This chain joins TRBV11-2 and TRBJ1-2; tentative D call: TRBD1 (6 bases). Germline CDR1 SGHAT, CDR2 FQNNGV. The CDR3 runs 15 residues. The germline V and J ends were trimmed by 6 bases and 4 bases, with 18 bases remaining between them. Here the CDR3 reads CASSSATDSFYGYTF. DNA of the CDR3: TGTGCCAGCAGTTCAGCTACGGACAGCTTCTATGGCTACACCTTC.

The rearrangement joins TRBV7-9 to TRBJ2-3; 11 nucleotides align to TRBD2. The germline V gene encodes CDR1 SEHNR and CDR2 FQNEAQ (reference sequence). The CDR3 runs 17 residues. Trimming removed 8 bases from V and 2 bases from J; junction bases left unmatched: 12. CDR3 in DNA: TGTGCCAGCGAAGTAGCGGGAGGGCCGGAGCACACAGATACGCAGTATTTT. Its translation is CASEVAGGPEHTDTQYF. Full variable domain (remainder filled in from reference TRBV7-9 and TRBJ2-3): DTGVSQNPRHKITKRGQNVTFRCDPISEHNRLYWYRQTLGQGPEFLTYFQNEAQLEKSRLLSDRFSAERPKGSFSTLEIQRTEQGDSAMYLCASEVAGGPEHTDTQYFGPGTRLTVL.

About this clone: A much larger clone sits a single nucleotide away, making a read error possible. Other DNA variants within this sample encode the same CDR3. The chain joins TRBV5-6 to TRBJ1-1; 10 bases fit TRBD1. V was pared by 1 base and J by 1 base, with 4 bases of the junction left unmatched. The germline CDR1 and CDR2 sequences are SGHDT and YYEEEE. The CDR3 is 16 amino acids. The CDR3 region is CASSLFGQGGNTEAFF. The CDR3 DNA reads as TGTGCCAGCAGCTTGTTCGGACAGGGGGGGAACACTGAAGCTTTCTTT. The full variable domain, its missing parts supplied by reference TRBV5-6 and TRBJ1-1, is DAGVTQSPTHLIKTRGQQVTLRCSPKSGHDTVSWYQQALGQGPQFIFQYYEEEERQRGNFPDRFSGHQFPNYSSELNVNALLLGDSALYLCASSLFGQGGNTEAFFGQGTRLTVV.

The genes are TRBV13 and TRBJ2-1, with D perhaps matching TRBD1 (6 bases). The germline CDR1 and CDR2 sequences are PRHDT and FYEKMQ (reference sequence). CDR3 length: 16 residues. Between the trimmed V and J ends, which lost 4 bases and 7 bases, there was a span of 20 bases. Here the CDR3 reads CASSSPFGQRRNEQFF. The DNA for the CDR3 is TGTGCCAGCAGCTCCCCTTTCGGACAGCGGCGAAATGAGCAGTTCTTC.

This clone was found once. J is TRBJ1-2 and V is TRBV18, with D tentatively TRBD1 (5 bases). CDR3 length equals 13 residues. V lost 3 bases to trimming and J lost 3 bases, with 8 bases between them. Germline V CDR1 and CDR2: KGHSH, LQKENI. The CDR3 bases are TGTGCCAGCTCACCGGGGACGTACTATGGCTACACCTTC. It encodes CASSPGTYYGYTF.

The chain links TRBV7-2 to TRBJ2-7, with 7 bases identical to TRBD1. Trimming at V came to 5 bases and at J to 5 bases, leaving 9 bases not matched to a gene. CDR1 and CDR2 (germline): SGHTA, FQGNSA. This CDR3 has 14 residues. The CDR3 coding sequence is TGTGCCAGCAGCCGGACAGGTCTTCGGGACGAGCAGTACTTC. Its translation is CASSRTGLRDEQYF.

The V and J genes are TRBV9 and TRBJ2-7, with D possibly TRBD1 on 6 matching bases. Trimming pared 2 bases from V and 6 bases from J, leaving 12 bases between. Looked up from germline, CDR1 is SGDLS and CDR2 is YYNGEE. The CDR3 length is 13 residues. The CDR3 DNA is TGTGCCAGCAGCGTTTCGGGCAGGGGCGAGCAGTACTTC. This translates into CASSVSGRGEQYF.

This clone has a single count. The chain couples TRBV19 to TRBJ2-1; D gene unclear. Per germline, CDR1 LNHDA and CDR2 SQIVND (reference sequence). Trimming shortened V by 3 bases and J by 6 bases, and 9 bases separated the two germline ends. The CDR3 has 13 amino acids. CDR3 bases: TGTGCCAGTAGTATGGCAGATCGCAATGAGCAGTTCTTC. The encoded protein is CASSMADRNEQFF.

V and J are TRBV6-6 and TRBJ1-2; no clear D gene. CDR3 length equals 14 residues. The V end lost 2 bases, the J end lost 5 bases, and 12 bases lay between the germline ends. The germline gives CDR1 MNHNY, CDR2 SVGAGI (reference sequence). CDR3 loop: CASSYGEGKYGYTF. In DNA form, the CDR3 reads TGTGCCAGCAGTTACGGTGAGGGAAAGTATGGCTACACCTTC.

The chain recombines TRBV5-1 with TRBJ2-2, with 10 bases lining up with TRBD1. Germline V gives CDR1 SGHRS, CDR2 YFSETQ. This CDR3 is built from 18 residues. V lost 4 bases, J lost 4 bases, and 13 bases stayed unmatched. The CDR3 is CASSRTGGRKRVTGELFF. Written as DNA, the CDR3 is TGCGCCAGCAGCCGGACAGGGGGACGCAAAAGGGTCACCGGGGAGCTGTTTTTT.

The chain uses TRBV5-1 and TRBJ2-3; a possible D gene is TRBD1 (6 bases). This CDR3 has 15 amino acids. Trimming removed 0 bases at V and 4 bases at J, with 12 bases between. CDR1 and CDR2 from the germline V gene are SGHRS and YFSETQ. The CDR3 loop reads CASSLVGAGADTQYF. In nucleotides, the CDR3 is TGCGCCAGCAGCTTGGTGGGGGCGGGCGCAGATACGCAGTATTTT.

The rearrangement uses TRBV29-1 and TRBJ2-3, with no clear D. Trimming pared 0 bases from V and 3 bases from J, leaving 10 bases between. This CDR3 contains 14 residues. Germline V gene data show CDR1 as SQVTM and CDR2 as ANQGSEA. The CDR3 sequence: CSVEDVRRTDTQYF. The CDR3 nucleotides are TGCAGCGTTGAAGATGTCCGGCGGACAGATACGCAGTATTTT.

The chain uses TRBV9 and TRBJ2-1; 12 nucleotides align to TRBD2. The CDR3 length is 14 residues. Germline CDR1 reads SGDLS; CDR2 reads YYNGEE. The V segment lost 4 bases and the J segment 7 bases; nucleotides outside the gene matches: 3. This CDR3 is CASSQGTSGNEQFF. The DNA for the CDR3 is TGTGCCAGCAGCCAGGGGACTAGCGGGAATGAGCAGTTCTTC. Filled out from reference TRBV9 and TRBJ2-1, the complete variable domain reads DSGVTQTPKHLITATGQRVTLRCSPRSGDLSVYWYQQSLDQGLQFLIQYYNGEERAKGNILERFSAQQFPDLHSELNLSSLELGDSALYFCASSQGTSGNEQFFGPGTRLTVL.

J is TRBJ1-5 and V is TRBV19; 7 bases line up with TRBD1. The V gene's germline CDR1 is LNHDA and CDR2 SQIVND (reference sequence). J lost 3 bases, V lost 4 bases, and 9 bases had no gene match. The CDR3 totals 16 residues. The CDR3 bases are TGTGCCAGTAGTAGAGACGGGACAGTAATCAATCAGCCCCAGCATTTT. This gives the protein CASSRDGTVINQPQHF.

This rearrangement joins TRBV4-1 to TRBJ2-7; 7 bases are a match to TRBD1. Germline-derived CDR1 and CDR2 are MGHRA and YSYEKL. V lost 3 bases, J lost 0 bases, and 11 bases stayed unmatched. The CDR3 runs to 17 residues. Here the CDR3 DNA reads TGCGCCAGCAGCCACCAAGGACTTTCAGGGGGCTCCTACGAGCAGTACTTC. Protein sequence: CASSHQGLSGGSYEQYF.

This chain links TRBV11-2 with TRBJ2-7; 7 bases line up with TRBD1. Trimming took 2 bases from V and 5 from J; bases not matched to a gene: 3. This CDR3 has 13 residues. The germline V gene has CDR1 SGHAT and CDR2 FQNNGV. CDR3 sequence (DNA): TGTGCCAGCAGCTTACTACAGGGGAACGAGCAGTACTTC. Its protein product is CASSLLQGNEQYF.

The chain joins TRBV7-1 to TRBJ1-3; a possible D gene is TRBD1 (5 bases). TRBV7-1 is filed as an ORF, its function uncertain. The CDR3 loop spans 16 amino acids. Deletions cut 4 bases from V and 2 bases from J, with 15 bases between. Here the CDR3 DNA reads TGTGCCAGCAGCTTAGAGTCAGGGTCTGCTGGAAACACCATATATTTT. It encodes CASSLESGSAGNTIYF.

The chain recombines TRBV5-1 with TRBJ1-3; D not certain. Germline V gene data show CDR1 as SGHRS and CDR2 as YFSETQ. The length of the CDR3 is 13 residues. V lost 4 bases, J lost 4 bases, and 9 bases lay in between. This CDR3 reads CASSLGRGNTIYF. In DNA, the CDR3 is TGCGCCAGCAGCCTAGGACGGGGAAACACCATATATTTT.

The chain is built from TRBV27 and TRBJ1-2; D possibly corresponds to TRBD1 (5 bases). Germline CDR1 and CDR2: MNHEY and SMNVEV (reference sequence). This CDR3 is 16 amino acids long. Trimming took off 0 bases at V and 4 bases at J, with 15 bases between the two ends. The CDR3 region is CASSLSPRGPPYGYTF. The CDR3 DNA reads as TGTGCCAGCAGTTTATCCCCTCGGGGACCCCCCTATGGCTACACCTTC.